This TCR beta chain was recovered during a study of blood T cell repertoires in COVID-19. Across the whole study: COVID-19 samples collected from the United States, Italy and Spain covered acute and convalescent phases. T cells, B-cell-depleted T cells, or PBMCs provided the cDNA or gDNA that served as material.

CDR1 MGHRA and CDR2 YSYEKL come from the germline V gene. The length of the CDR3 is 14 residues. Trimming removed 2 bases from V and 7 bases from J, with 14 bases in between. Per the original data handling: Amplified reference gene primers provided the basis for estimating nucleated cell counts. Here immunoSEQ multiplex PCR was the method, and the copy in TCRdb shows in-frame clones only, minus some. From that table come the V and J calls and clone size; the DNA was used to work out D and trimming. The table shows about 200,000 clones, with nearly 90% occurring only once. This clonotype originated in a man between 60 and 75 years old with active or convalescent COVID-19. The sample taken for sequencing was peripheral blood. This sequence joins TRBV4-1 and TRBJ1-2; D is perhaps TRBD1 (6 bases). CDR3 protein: CASSQQGNLGGYTF. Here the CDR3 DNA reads TGCGCCAGCAGCCAACAGGGGAATCTGGGTGGCTACACCTTC.